The table lists the clone carrying this T cell receptor beta chain with a count of one. Its cognate antigen is unknown. Clones were read by immunoSEQ multiplex PCR, and TCRdb kept only the in-frame ones, dropping some. In the table there are about 13,000 clones, around 74% of which are singletons. The data belong to a study of tumor-infiltrating lymphocytes in localized non-small cell lung cancer. Study background: Patients included smokers and never-smokers with various histologies, some sampled after neoadjuvant chemotherapy. Resected tumor was paired with non-adjacent uninvolved lung from the same patient. General study findings and limits: Immunotypes IM1 and IM2 had similar TCR-derived T-cell fractions. Only some patients had TCR sequencing, depending on available tissue.

Deletions cut 5 bases from V and 1 base from J, with 7 bases between. The CDR3 contains 13 residues. The germline V gene encodes CDR1 KGHSH and CDR2 LQKENI. The chain has TRBV18 and TRBJ2-3; D is unresolved. This receptor was taken from a human donor with non-small cell lung cancer. The sample was lung tumor tissue. CDR3 protein: CASSNQGTDTQYF. The CDR3 DNA sequence: TGTGCCAGCTCAAACCAAGGCACAGATACGCAGTATTTT.